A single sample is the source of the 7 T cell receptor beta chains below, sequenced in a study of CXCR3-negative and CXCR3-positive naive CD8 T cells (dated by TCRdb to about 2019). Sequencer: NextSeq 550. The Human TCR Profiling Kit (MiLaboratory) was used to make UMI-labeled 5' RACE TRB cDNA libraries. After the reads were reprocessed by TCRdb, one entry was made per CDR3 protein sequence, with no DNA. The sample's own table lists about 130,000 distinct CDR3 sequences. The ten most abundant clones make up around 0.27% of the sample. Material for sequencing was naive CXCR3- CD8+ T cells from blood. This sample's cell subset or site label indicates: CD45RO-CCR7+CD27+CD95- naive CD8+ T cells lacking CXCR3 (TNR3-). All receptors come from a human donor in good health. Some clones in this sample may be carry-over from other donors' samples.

CDR3: CASSAPGGYSPLHF. The chain carries TRBV7-8 and TRBJ1-6; without DNA, the TCRdb call of TRBD1 cannot be checked. The germline V gene has CDR1 SGHVS and CDR2 FQNEAQ. This CDR3 region has 14 residues.

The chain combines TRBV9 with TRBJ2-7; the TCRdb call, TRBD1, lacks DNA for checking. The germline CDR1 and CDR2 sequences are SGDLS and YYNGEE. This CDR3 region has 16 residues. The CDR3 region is CASSVDDRDLSYEQYF. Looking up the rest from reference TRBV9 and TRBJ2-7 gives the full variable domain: DSGVTQTPKHLITATGQRVTLRCSPRSGDLSVYWYQQSLDQGLQFLIQYYNGEERAKGNILERFSAQQFPDLHSELNLSSLELGDSALYFCASSVDDRDLSYEQYFGPGTRLTVT.

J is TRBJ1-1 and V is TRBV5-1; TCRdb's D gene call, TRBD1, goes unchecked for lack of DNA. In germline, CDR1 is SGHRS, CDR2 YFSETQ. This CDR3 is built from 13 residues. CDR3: CASSGRVGTEAFF.

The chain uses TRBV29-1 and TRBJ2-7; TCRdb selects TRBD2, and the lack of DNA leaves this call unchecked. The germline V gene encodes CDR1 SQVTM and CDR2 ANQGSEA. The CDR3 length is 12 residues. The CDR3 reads CSVVGLSYEQYF.

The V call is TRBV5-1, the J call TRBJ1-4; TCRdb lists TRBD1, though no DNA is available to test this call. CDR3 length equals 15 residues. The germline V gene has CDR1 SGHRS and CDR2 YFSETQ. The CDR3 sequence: CASSKQGETNEKLFF.

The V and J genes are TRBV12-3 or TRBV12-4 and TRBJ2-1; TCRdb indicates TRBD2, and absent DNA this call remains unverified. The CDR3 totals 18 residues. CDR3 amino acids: CASSFGLAGGSSYNEQFF.

CDR3 region: CASSLKNYNEQFF. The chain combines TRBV27 with TRBJ2-1. The CDR3 contains 13 residues. The germline V gene encodes CDR1 MNHEY and CDR2 SMNVEV (reference sequence).